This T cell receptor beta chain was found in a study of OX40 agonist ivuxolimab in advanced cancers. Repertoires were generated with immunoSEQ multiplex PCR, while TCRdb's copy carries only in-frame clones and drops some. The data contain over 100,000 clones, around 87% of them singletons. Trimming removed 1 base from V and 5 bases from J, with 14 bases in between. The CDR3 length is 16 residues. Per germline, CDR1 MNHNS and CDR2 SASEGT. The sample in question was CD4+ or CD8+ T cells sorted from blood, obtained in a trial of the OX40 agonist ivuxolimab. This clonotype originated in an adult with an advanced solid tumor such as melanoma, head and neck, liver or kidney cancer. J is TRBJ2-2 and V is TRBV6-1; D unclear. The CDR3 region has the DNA TGTGCCAGCAGTGAAGTCTCCCGGCTACTTACCGGGGAGCTGTTTTTT. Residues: CASSEVSRLLTGELFF.